These 19 T cell receptor beta chains originate from one sample sequenced in a study of CD8 T cells in Susac syndrome. Random hexamers were used to reverse transcribe an amount of roughly 0.5 to 1 ug RNA. TCRdb passed the immunoSEQ multiplex PCR reads through MiXCR, listing each CDR3 protein once. The repertoire has 300,000 or so distinct CDR3 sequences, approximately 90% of them found once; the top ten carry about 0.07%. Material for sequencing was CD4+ T cells from PBMCs. The receptors here all came from a human donor with multiple sclerosis.

The V gene is TRBV6-5, the J gene TRBJ2-3, with 7 positions matching TRBD1. The V gene's germline CDR1 is MNHEY and CDR2 SVGAGI. The V segment lost 2 bases and the J segment 4 bases; nucleotides outside the gene matches: 6. The CDR3 runs to 15 residues. CDR3 sequence: CASSYTRTGSDTQYF. In DNA form, the CDR3 reads TGTGCCAGCAGTTACACCCGGACAGGATCAGATACGCAGTATTTT.

The chain combines TRBV6-4 with TRBJ2-7; D gene ambiguous. In germline, CDR1 is MRHNA, CDR2 SNTAGT. This CDR3 contains 11 residues. CDR3 loop: CSTAGRCEQYF. CDR3 nucleotides: TGTTCAACCGCCGGAAGATGCGAGCAGTACTTC.

This clonotype appeared a single time. This chain connects TRBV12-3 or TRBV12-4 to TRBJ2-7; tentatively, D is TRBD2 (5 bases). Trimming shortened V by 6 bases and J by 9 bases, and 12 bases separated the two germline ends. The CDR3 runs 11 residues. The CDR3 loop reads CASSRERRQYF. As DNA, the CDR3 is TGTGCCAGCAGCCGCGAGCGGAGGCAGTACTTC.

The gene calls are TRBV19 and TRBJ2-5; D may be TRBD1 (6 bases). Per the germline V gene, CDR1 is LNHDA and CDR2 is SQIVND (reference sequence). Trimming cost V 4 bases and J 7 bases, with 13 bases left between them. The CDR3 is made up of 13 amino acids. The CDR3 nucleotides are TGTGCCAGTAGTACGGACAGCTGGGGGACCCAGTACTTC. Protein product: CASSTDSWGTQYF.

This clonotype was seen just once. The J gene is TRBJ2-5, the V gene TRBV20-1; maybe TRBD2 (6 bases). The CDR3 has 17 amino acids. V shed 0 bases and J shed 1 base, with 18 bases lying between them. Per germline, CDR1 DFQATT and CDR2 SNEGSKA (reference sequence). The CDR3 protein is CSARDMMASAFQETQYF. CDR3 coding DNA: TGCAGTGCTAGAGATATGATGGCTAGCGCATTCCAAGAGACCCAGTACTTC.

The chain recombines TRBV30 with TRBJ2-5; D remains ambiguous. The CDR3 has 13 amino acids. Trimming took off 0 bases at V and 4 bases at J, with 9 bases between the two ends. Germline CDR1 reads GTSNPN; CDR2 reads SVGIG (reference sequence). In DNA, the CDR3 is TGTGCCTGGAGTGTAGAAGTTAGAGAGACCCAGTACTTC. The encoded protein is CAWSVEVRETQYF.

The CDR3 DNA is TGTGCCAGCGGCCCGGTAGTCCTGGGTGAGCAGTTCTTC. It translates to CASGPVVLGEQFF. The chain recombines TRBV11-1 with TRBJ2-1; D gene unclear. The CDR3 is 13 residues long. V was clipped by 8 bases and J by 9 bases, with 17 bases between them. CDR1 is SGHAT and CDR2 is FQDESV in the germline V gene (reference sequence). Full variable domain (remainder filled in from reference TRBV11-1 and TRBJ2-1): EAEVAQSPRYKITEKSQAVAFWCDPISGHATLYWYRQILGQGPELLVQFQDESVVDDSQLPKDRFSAERLKGVDSTLKIQPAELGDSAMYLCASGPVVLGEQFFGPGTRLTVL.

This chain joins TRBV5-8 and TRBJ2-4; D is possibly TRBD1 (6 bases). The CDR3 has 16 residues. Germline assignment: CDR1 SGHTS and CDR2 YDEGEE. V gave up 6 bases and J gave up 0 bases, with 16 bases separating them. CDR3 region: CASNRGQLVAKNIQYF. The CDR3 coding sequence is TGTGCCAGCAACAGAGGACAGCTAGTAGCCAAAAACATTCAGTACTTC.

This chain connects TRBV6-5 to TRBJ2-2; perhaps TRBD1 as D (6 bases). V lost 0 bases, J lost 1 base, and 6 bases lay in between. Germline CDR1 and CDR2: MNHEY and SVGAGI. This CDR3 has 15 residues. The DNA of the CDR3 is TGTGCCAGCAGTTACTCGACAGGGAACACCGGGGAGCTGTTTTTT. Its translation: CASSYSTGNTGELFF.

The gene calls are TRBV23-1 and TRBJ2-7, with D tentatively TRBD1 (6 bases). TRBV23-1 counts as an open reading frame of uncertain function. The CDR3 is made up of 16 amino acids. Trimming left V 4 bases short and J 4 bases short, with 20 bases between. The chain's CDR3 is CASSPNRVDKWYEQYF. In DNA, the CDR3 is TGCGCCAGCAGTCCTAACAGGGTCGATAAATGGTACGAGCAGTACTTC.

The chain is built from TRBV12-3 or TRBV12-4 and TRBJ2-5; D perhaps matches TRBD2 (5 bases). The CDR3 covers 12 residues. The V end was cut by 6 bases, the J end by 5 bases, with 10 bases between. CDR3 in amino acids: CASSQTRETQYF. As DNA, the CDR3 is TGTGCCAGCAGCCAAACTAGGGAGACCCAGTACTTC.

The chain joins TRBV6-2 or TRBV6-3 to TRBJ1-5; D may be TRBD1 (5 bases). The CDR3 runs to 13 residues. Germline CDR1 reads MNHEY; CDR2 reads SVGEGT. The ends were cut back, 6 bases at V and 5 bases at J, with 11 bases in the middle. CDR3 in DNA: TGTGCCAGCAGGGGGGGGAGCCATCAGCCCCAGCATTTT. Its protein product is CASRGGSHQPQHF.

The chain links TRBV2 to TRBJ2-6; TRBD1 matches at 8 bases. This CDR3 comprises 15 residues. Germline V gives CDR1 SNHLY, CDR2 FYNNEI. Losses at the gene ends were 7 bases for V and 4 bases for J; bases not matched to a gene: 6. The CDR3 sequence: CASKADRAGANVLTF. In nucleotides, the CDR3 is TGTGCCAGCAAAGCGGACAGGGCCGGGGCCAACGTCCTGACTTTC.

CDR3 sequence (DNA): TGTGCCAGCAGTGTTGAGGCGAACACTGAAGCTTTCTTT. It specifies CASSVEANTEAFF. The genes are TRBV2 and TRBJ1-1, with D unresolved. The CDR3 loop spans 13 amino acids. The V gene's germline CDR1 is SNHLY and CDR2 FYNNEI. Trimming removed 4 bases from V and 1 base from J, with 7 bases in between.

The chain employs TRBV6-5 and TRBJ2-1; D perhaps matches TRBD2 (10 bases). Germline loops: CDR1 MNHEY, CDR2 SVGAGI. V lost 8 bases and J 13 bases, leaving 27 bases between the germline ends. The CDR3 runs to 15 residues. Here the CDR3 DNA reads TGTGCCAGCGGCCGGGACAGGGAGACTAGCGGGCCCCAGTTCTTC. Its protein product is CASGRDRETSGPQFF.

The chain recombines TRBV3-1 with TRBJ1-2; D is uncertain. CDR1 is LGHDT and CDR2 is YNNKEL in the germline V gene (reference sequence). The CDR3 contains 14 residues. Trimming stripped 1 base from V and 2 bases from J, with 8 bases between. This chain's CDR3 is CASSQVGRNYGYTF. The CDR3 DNA sequence: TGTGCCAGCAGCCAAGTCGGGCGGAACTATGGCTACACCTTC. The full variable domain, completed using reference TRBV3-1 and TRBJ1-2, is DTAVSQTPKYLVTQMGNDKSIKCEQNLGHDTMYWYKQDSKKFLKIMFSYNNKELIINETVPNRFSPKSPDKAHLNLHINSLELGDSAVYFCASSQVGRNYGYTFGSGTRLTVV.

The J gene is TRBJ2-3, the V gene TRBV5-1; the D is unclear. CDR1 is SGHRS and CDR2 is YFSETQ in the germline V gene. The CDR3 has 13 residues. Trimming took 3 bases from V and 3 from J, leaving 8 bases between them. The CDR3 here is CASSSLTTDTQYF. DNA of the CDR3: TGCGCCAGCAGCTCCCTGACAACAGATACGCAGTATTTT. The full variable domain, its missing parts supplied by reference TRBV5-1 and TRBJ2-3, is KAGVTQTPRYLIKTRGQQVTLSCSPISGHRSVSWYQQTPGQGLQFLFEYFSETQRNKGNFPGRFSGRQFSNSRSEMNVSTLELGDSALYLCASSSLTTDTQYFGPGTRLTVL.

The chain combines TRBV2 with TRBJ2-5, with D maybe TRBD1 (5 bases). Germline values: CDR1 SNHLY, CDR2 FYNNEI. This CDR3 comprises 15 residues. The V end lost 1 base, the J end lost 1 base, and 10 bases lay between the germline ends. The CDR3, as DNA: TGTGCCAGCAGTGAAGGCTTGACAGCCCAAGAGACCCAGTACTTC. The encoded protein is CASSEGLTAQETQYF.

The table lists this clonotype with a few counts. The chain recombines TRBV7-9 with TRBJ2-7; weak D call: TRBD1 (6 bases). The CDR3 contains 15 residues. Per the germline V gene, CDR1 is SEHNR and CDR2 is FQNEAQ (reference sequence). With 3 bases removed from V and 5 bases from J, the gap between germline ends came to 17 bases. DNA of the CDR3: TGTGCCAGCAGCTTCGGTCAGCCAGGGGTTCACGAGCAGTACTTC. It codes for CASSFGQPGVHEQYF.